Listed here are 13 T cell receptor beta chains from one sample, sequenced in a study of memory CD4+ T cells and cytomegalovirus serostatus. The sort gate was single viable CD3+CD4+CD8-CD45RO+ cells for memory CD4+ T cells. Sequencing was performed with immunoSEQ multiplex PCR; in TCRdb, only in-frame clones are kept and a portion is missing. Counted here are about 80,000 clones, over 80% occurring once; the ten biggest clones make up around 0.78%. The specimen was memory CD4+ T cells from blood. Receptors originate from an adult in good health and CMV-seronegative.

V is TRBV19 and J is TRBJ1-1; no firm D call. V shed 5 bases and J shed 2 bases, with 12 bases lying between them. CDR3 length equals 14 residues. In germline, CDR1 is LNHDA, CDR2 SQIVND (reference sequence). The CDR3 protein is CASSRQDQNTEAFF. Here the CDR3 DNA reads TGTGCCAGTAGTCGCCAGGATCAAAACACTGAAGCTTTCTTT.

V gene TRBV28 combines with J gene TRBJ1-1; 7 positions agree with TRBD1. Losses at the gene ends were 11 bases for V and 1 base for J; bases not matched to a gene: 13. Germline-derived CDR1 and CDR2 are MDHEN and SYDVKM. The CDR3 extends over 15 amino acids. CDR3 coding DNA: TGTGCCTCTCGAGGGGGCCCTTCCTCGAACACTGAAGCTTTCTTT. It yields the protein CASRGGPSSNTEAFF.

The chain links TRBV9 to TRBJ2-1; 14 nucleotides line up with TRBD2. Per the germline V gene, CDR1 is SGDLS and CDR2 is YYNGEE. With V trimmed by 3 bases and J by 2 bases, 4 bases remained unmatched. This CDR3 has 17 amino acids. This CDR3 is CASSEGLAGAPYNEQFF. The CDR3, as DNA: TGTGCCAGCAGCGAGGGACTAGCGGGGGCTCCCTACAATGAGCAGTTCTTC.

V and J are TRBV5-4 and TRBJ1-6; 7 positions match TRBD1. Looked up from germline, CDR1 is SGHNT and CDR2 is YYREEE (reference sequence). The V segment lost 5 bases and the J segment 7 bases; nucleotides outside the gene matches: 12. CDR3 length: 16 residues. The CDR3 coding sequence is TGTGCCAGCAGTCAGGGGGGGGGAGAAATCAATTCACCCCTCCACTTT. It translates to CASSQGGGEINSPLHF.

In regard to this clone: This specimen includes other DNA sequences encoding the same CDR3. The chain recombines TRBV5-1 with TRBJ2-3; 10 positions agree with TRBD2. The CDR3 has 16 residues. Per germline, CDR1 SGHRS and CDR2 YFSETQ. With V trimmed by 0 bases and J by 1 base, 2 bases remained unmatched. The CDR3 loop reads CASSLVLAGGTDTQYF. In DNA, the CDR3 is TGCGCCAGCAGCTTGGTTCTAGCGGGGGGCACAGATACGCAGTATTTT.

The chain uses TRBV6-5 and TRBJ1-5, with D hard to call. Germline V gene lookup returns CDR1 MNHEY and CDR2 SVGAGI. The CDR3 spans 13 residues. V lost 4 bases and J lost 7, with 11 bases in between. The CDR3 nucleotides are TGTGCCAGCAGTTCCTACGGCGAACAGCCCCAGCATTTT. It translates to CASSSYGEQPQHF.

The V and J genes are TRBV9 and TRBJ2-1; 8 bases fit TRBD2. The trim removed 1 base at V and 6 bases at J, leaving 21 bases unmatched. CDR1 and CDR2 from the germline V gene are SGDLS and YYNGEE. This CDR3 contains 20 residues. CDR3 loop: CASSVSEGDSGASLFNEQFF. CDR3 bases: TGTGCCAGCAGCGTATCGGAAGGGGATAGCGGGGCTTCCCTTTTCAATGAGCAGTTCTTC.

The V call is TRBV18, the J call TRBJ1-1; D remains ambiguous. Germline values: CDR1 KGHSH, CDR2 LQKENI. V was cut by 3 bases and J by 6 bases, with 11 bases left in between. This CDR3 is built from 13 residues. The CDR3 loop reads CASSPSESPEAFF. In nucleotides, the CDR3 is TGTGCCAGCTCACCTAGCGAATCCCCTGAAGCTTTCTTT. Variable domain in full (rest from reference TRBV18 and TRBJ1-1): NAGVMQNPRHLVRRRGQEARLRCSPMKGHSHVYWYRQLPEEGLKFMVYLQKENIIDESGMPKERFSAEFPKEGPSILRIQQVVRGDSAAYFCASSPSESPEAFFGQGTRLTVV.

The CDR3 DNA reads TGCAGTGCAAACCGGGATTCTCAGTACTTC. It translates to CSANRDSQYF. V and J are TRBV20-1 and TRBJ2-4; possible D gene TRBD2, 5 bases. V was cut by 6 bases and J by 12 bases, with 12 bases left in between. Per the germline V gene, CDR1 is DFQATT and CDR2 is SNEGSKA (reference sequence). This CDR3 comprises 10 residues.

This clone was detected only once. The chain combines TRBV5-6 with TRBJ2-1, with D possibly matching TRBD1 (6 bases). Trimming stripped 3 bases from V and 8 bases from J, with 12 bases between. The CDR3 is made up of 13 amino acids. CDR1 and CDR2 from the germline V gene are SGHDT and YYEEEE. The CDR3 is CASSSQGSHEQFF. The DNA for the CDR3 is TGTGCCAGCAGCTCACAGGGCTCCCATGAGCAGTTCTTC.

This chain connects TRBV5-1 to TRBJ2-7, with no clear D. CDR3 length equals 15 residues. Germline V lookup: CDR1 SGHRS, CDR2 YFSETQ. V was trimmed by 0 bases and J by 2 bases, leaving 12 bases between them. CDR3 bases: TGCGCCAGCAGCTTGGCCTTCGCCAGTGCCTACGAGCAGTACTTC. The encoded protein is CASSLAFASAYEQYF. The full variable domain, its missing parts supplied by reference TRBV5-1 and TRBJ2-7, is KAGVTQTPRYLIKTRGQQVTLSCSPISGHRSVSWYQQTPGQGLQFLFEYFSETQRNKGNFPGRFSGRQFSNSRSEMNVSTLELGDSALYLCASSLAFASAYEQYFGPGTRLTVT.

This clone was seen a single time. The chain is built from TRBV9 and TRBJ1-4, with D uncertain. V lost 6 bases to trimming and J lost 3 bases, with 12 bases between them. The CDR3 consists of 14 residues. Germline V gene lookup returns CDR1 SGDLS and CDR2 YYNGEE. The CDR3 is CASTPGVANEKLFF. The DNA of the CDR3 is TGTGCCAGCACCCCGGGTGTAGCTAATGAAAAACTGTTTTTT.

The J gene is TRBJ2-2, the V gene TRBV6-5; the match to TRBD2 covers 7 bases. The V and J ends lost 7 bases and 6 bases, in that order; junction bases with no gene match: 8. CDR1 is MNHEY and CDR2 is SVGAGI in the germline V gene. This CDR3 is 14 amino acids long. The CDR3 loop reads CASTRTRPSGELFF. DNA for the CDR3: TGTGCCAGCACCCGGACTAGGCCGTCCGGGGAGCTGTTTTTT.